This T cell receptor beta chain was captured by sequencing in a study of T cells after yellow fever vaccination. Study as a whole: Fractions low in cell number were prepared with SMART-Seq v4 Ultra Low Input.

As for this clonotype: What it binds is unknown.

The V end lost 5 bases, the J end lost 5 bases, and 21 bases lay between the germline ends. The germline V gene encodes CDR1 SGHTA and CDR2 FQGNSA. The CDR3 length is 16 residues. In making TCR cDNA, 5'RACE template switching added a universal primer site and UMIs to it. TCRdb ran MiXCR on the 5' RACE reads and lists one entry per CDR3 protein. The table lists about 310,000 distinct CDR3 sequences, around 3.9% of them singletons, with less than 25% in the top ten. General observations from the study: Among all clonotypes, a small share was observed in both CD4 and CD8 compartments. Boosting was followed by the reappearance of most primary-vaccination clones (less than 98% CD4, about 89% CD8).

J is TRBJ2-5 and V is TRBV7-2, with D tentatively TRBD2 (7 bases). The receptor comes from a man aged 18-30 years who received the YFV17D yellow fever vaccine. Sequenced material: PBMCs, taken on the day of the yellow fever booster vaccination. In nucleotides, the CDR3 is TGTGCCAGCAGCCCACCGGGGGGCTCCCGGCGGGAGACCCAGTACTTC. It translates to CASSPPGGSRRETQYF. Looking up the rest from reference TRBV7-2 and TRBJ2-5 gives the full variable domain: GAGVSQSPSNKVTEKGKDVELRCDPISGHTALYWYRQSLGQGLEFLIYFQGNSAPDKSGLPSDRFSAERTGGSVSTLTIQRTQQEDSAVYLCASSPPGGSRRETQYFGPGTRLLVL.